These 15 T cell receptor beta chains share one sample of origin, sequenced in a study of cytomegalovirus exposure and HLA in healthy donors. The primer mix had 60 Vbeta and 13 Jbeta primers. The table came from immunoSEQ multiplex PCR; TCRdb's copy has only in-frame clones and leaves some out. This sample has about 200,000 clones; almost 80% occur once, and the top ten carry more than 1.5%. The sample was PBMCs. The source of these receptors is a man younger than 35 in good health and CMV-seronegative.

V and J are TRBV19 and TRBJ1-2; D unclear. Trimming removed 5 bases at V and 7 bases at J, with 11 bases between. This CDR3 contains 12 residues. The V gene's germline CDR1 is LNHDA and CDR2 SQIVND (reference sequence). The CDR3 loop reads CASSSLLSGYTF. CDR3 sequence (DNA): TGTGCCAGTAGTTCCCTTCTGAGTGGCTACACCTTC. Looking up the rest from reference TRBV19 and TRBJ1-2 gives the full variable domain: DGGITQSPKYLFRKEGQNVTLSCEQNLNHDAMYWYRQDPGQGLRLIYYSQIVNDFQKGDIAEGYSVSREKKESFPLTVTSAQKNPTAFYLCASSSLLSGYTFGSGTRLTVV.

The chain uses TRBV11-2 and TRBJ2-1; D call uncertain. Germline lookup yields CDR1 SGHAT and CDR2 FQNNGV. This CDR3 has 15 residues. Trimming took off 0 bases at V and 0 bases at J, with 6 bases between the two ends. The DNA of the CDR3 is TGTGCCAGCAGCTTAGAGATCAGCTCCTACAATGAGCAGTTCTTC. Translating gives CASSLEISSYNEQFF.

The chain links TRBV27 to TRBJ2-3; maybe TRBD1 (5 bases). The V gene lost 0 bases and the J gene lost 1 base, with 8 bases spanning the gap. Looked up from germline, CDR1 is MNHEY and CDR2 is SMNVEV (reference sequence). This CDR3 has 15 residues. CDR3 nucleotides: TGTGCCAGCAGTTTATCTATACAGGGCACAGATACGCAGTATTTT. Translation: CASSLSIQGTDTQYF.

This rearrangement joins TRBV9 to TRBJ1-2, with D perhaps TRBD1 (6 bases). The CDR3 spans 18 residues. The germline gives CDR1 SGDLS, CDR2 YYNGEE. V lost 3 bases and J 0 bases, leaving 21 bases between the germline ends. CDR3: CASSDSPIPTGPNYGYTF. The CDR3 DNA sequence: TGTGCCAGCAGCGACTCACCCATCCCGACAGGACCTAACTATGGCTACACCTTC. Variable domain in full (rest from reference TRBV9 and TRBJ1-2): DSGVTQTPKHLITATGQRVTLRCSPRSGDLSVYWYQQSLDQGLQFLIQYYNGEERAKGNILERFSAQQFPDLHSELNLSSLELGDSALYFCASSDSPIPTGPNYGYTFGSGTRLTVV.

The chain has TRBV5-6 and TRBJ2-3; D perhaps matches TRBD2 (6 bases). CDR3 size: 17 residues. V lost 3 bases and J 0 bases, leaving 17 bases between the germline ends. CDR1 is SGHDT, CDR2 YYEEEE, per germline. The CDR3 coding sequence is TGTGCCAGCAGCTCCAAAGGGACTGAGCTAAGCACAGATACGCAGTATTTT. Protein: CASSSKGTELSTDTQYF. Complete variable domain (other parts from reference TRBV5-6 and TRBJ2-3): DAGVTQSPTHLIKTRGQQVTLRCSPKSGHDTVSWYQQALGQGPQFIFQYYEEEERQRGNFPDRFSGHQFPNYSSELNVNALLLGDSALYLCASSSKGTELSTDTQYFGPGTRLTVL.

This clone has just a few counts. The chain links TRBV7-9 to TRBJ2-3, with D possibly matching TRBD2 (6 bases). The V gene lost 6 bases and the J gene lost 8 bases, with 9 bases spanning the gap. Germline V gives CDR1 SEHNR, CDR2 FQNEAQ (reference sequence). The CDR3 is 11 amino acids. The DNA of the CDR3 is TGTGCCAGCAGGCGGGAAGGTACGCAGTATTTT. Encoded protein: CASRREGTQYF.

V and J are TRBV19 and TRBJ1-1, with D unclear. Trimming pared 5 bases from V and 1 base from J, leaving 11 bases between. The germline V gene has CDR1 LNHDA and CDR2 SQIVND (reference sequence). The CDR3 has 14 amino acids. CDR3 residues: CASSSTTRNTEAFF. The CDR3 DNA reads TGTGCCAGTAGTTCGACGACAAGGAACACTGAAGCTTTCTTT.

The rearrangement links TRBV28 to TRBJ1-4, with D maybe TRBD1 (5 bases). The CDR3 loop spans 14 amino acids. The germline V gene has CDR1 MDHEN and CDR2 SYDVKM. Trimming took off 3 bases at V and 4 bases at J, with 9 bases between the two ends. The CDR3 loop is CASSLTDNNEKLFF. The DNA of the CDR3 is TGTGCCAGCAGTTTGACAGATAATAATGAAAAACTGTTTTTT.

This clone was counted between two and nine times. The rearrangement uses TRBV30 and TRBJ2-7; D perhaps matches TRBD1 (5 bases). The CDR3 consists of 15 residues. The germline V and J ends were trimmed by 4 bases and 0 bases, with 16 bases remaining between them. The germline V gene encodes CDR1 GTSNPN and CDR2 SVGIG (reference sequence). CDR3 residues: CAWTTDTYSSYEQYF. The CDR3 bases are TGTGCCTGGACTACGGACACTTATAGCTCCTACGAGCAGTACTTC.

The chain has TRBV5-4 and TRBJ2-1; 9 bases agree with TRBD2. The germline V gene encodes CDR1 SGHNT and CDR2 YYREEE (reference sequence). The CDR3 is made up of 16 amino acids. V gave up 4 bases and J gave up 7 bases; unmatched junction bases: 12. The CDR3 nucleotides read TGTGCCAGCAGCCCCGGGCGGGAGGGCCTTTGGAATGAGCAGTTCTTC. Protein: CASSPGREGLWNEQFF.

The J gene is TRBJ1-5, the V gene TRBV4-3; D unclear. Between the trimmed V and J ends, which lost 0 bases and 0 bases, there was a span of 6 bases. The germline CDR1 and CDR2 sequences are LGHNA and YSLEER. The CDR3 extends over 15 amino acids. The CDR3 DNA follows: TGCGCCAGCAGCCAAGACTCCTATAGCAATCAGCCCCAGCATTTT. Translated: CASSQDSYSNQPQHF.

This sequence joins TRBV18 and TRBJ2-2; 7 nucleotides match TRBD1. From germline, CDR1 is KGHSH and CDR2 LQKENI. V lost 5 bases to trimming and J lost 5 bases; unmatched junction nucleotides: 2. The CDR3 is 13 residues long. The CDR3 loop reads CASSTTGTGELFF. CDR3 DNA sequence: TGTGCCAGCTCAACGACAGGGACCGGGGAGCTGTTTTTT.

This clone was observed a few times. The gene calls are TRBV29-1 and TRBJ2-1; D might be TRBD2 (6 bases). The CDR3 spans 12 residues. Deletions cut 6 bases from V and 8 bases from J, with 14 bases between. Per germline, CDR1 SQVTM and CDR2 ANQGSEA. The CDR3 region is CSVGLAGYEQFF. CDR3 bases: TGCAGCGTGGGACTGGCAGGCTATGAGCAGTTCTTC.

The gene calls are TRBV19 and TRBJ2-7; 9 positions match TRBD1. CDR1 and CDR2 from the germline V gene are LNHDA and SQIVND (reference sequence). With V trimmed by 4 bases and J by 4 bases, 11 bases remained unmatched. CDR3 length: 16 residues. CDR3 coding DNA: TGTGCCAGTAGTACATCTACCGGGACAGGGCCTTACGAGCAGTACTTC. Translated: CASSTSTGTGPYEQYF.

The gene calls are TRBV6-5 and TRBJ1-2, with D possibly matching TRBD1 (6 bases). The V end was cut by 5 bases, the J end by 3 bases, with 10 bases between. The germline V gene has CDR1 MNHEY and CDR2 SVGAGI. The CDR3 has 13 residues. The CDR3 here is CASSAGADYGYTF. Here the CDR3 DNA reads TGTGCCAGCAGTGCAGGGGCCGACTATGGCTACACCTTC.